These 19 T cell receptor beta chains came from one sample sequenced in a study of Graves' ophthalmopathy and Graves' hyperthyroidism. Amplification of TCR beta CDR3 regions used RNA transcripts. An opening RT-PCR round employed HTBI primers and preceded a second-round multiplex PCR. TCRdb processed the multiplex PCR reads anew with MiXCR; each CDR3 protein has one entry. The profile shows about 210,000 distinct CDR3 sequences, approximately 28% of them singletons. The material sequenced was peripheral blood. The receptors shown here come from a man aged 45 to 65 with Graves' ophthalmopathy.

The sample holds many counts of this clonotype. The CDR3 DNA reads TGTGCCAGCAGCTACCCTAACAGAGTGGACAGGGGTAACACTGAAGCTTTCTTT. Its translation is CASSYPNRVDRGNTEAFF. The rearrangement uses TRBV5-6 and TRBJ1-1; 9 bases map to TRBD1. Unmatched junction bases numbered 14, after V lost 3 bases and J lost 2 bases. The CDR3 sequence is 18 residues long. The V gene's germline CDR1 is SGHDT and CDR2 YYEEEE.

This clonotype appeared once. The rearrangement joins TRBV28 to TRBJ2-5, with a tentative D call TRBD2 (6 bases). Germline loops: CDR1 MDHEN, CDR2 SYDVKM. The CDR3 loop spans 12 amino acids. Deletions cut 2 bases from V and 11 bases from J, with 12 bases between. CDR3 loop: CASSLNPLAQYF. The CDR3 DNA is TGTGCCAGCAGTTTAAATCCACTAGCACAGTACTTC.

This chain links TRBV15 with TRBJ2-5, with a tentative D call TRBD2 (5 bases). Germline values: CDR1 LNHNV, CDR2 YYDKDF (reference sequence). CDR3 length equals 16 residues. V lost 5 bases to trimming and J lost 2 bases, with 18 bases between them. The CDR3 loop is CATSLVLGPGQETQYF. CDR3 coding DNA: TGTGCCACCAGCTTGGTCCTTGGGCCGGGACAAGAGACCCAGTACTTC.

Concerning this clonotype: This may be a read error, as it is one base from a much larger clone. Likely a read error: the CDR3 ends without its conserved phenylalanine or tryptophan. This chain joins TRBV28 and TRBJ1-1; D is perhaps TRBD1 (5 bases). This CDR3 spans 13 amino acids. The germline CDR1 and CDR2 sequences are MDHEN and SYDVKM. The V gene lost 6 bases and the J gene lost 6 bases, with 14 bases spanning the gap. The CDR3 sequence is CASRAGLVAEAFL. CDR3 DNA: TGTGCCAGCAGGGCGGGACTGGTCGCTGAAGCTTTCCTT.

This rearrangement joins TRBV6-1 to TRBJ1-2, with D tentatively TRBD1 (5 bases). The CDR3 is made up of 15 amino acids. V was pared by 6 bases and J by 8 bases, with 22 bases between. The germline V gene has CDR1 MNHNS and CDR2 SASEGT. Here the CDR3 DNA reads TGTGCCAGCAGCCCAATCGGGGACCGATCTTGGGGCTACACCTTC. Protein sequence: CASSPIGDRSWGYTF.

The CDR3 protein is CASSTYRATEAFF. The CDR3 nucleotides read TGTGCCAGCAGTACATACAGGGCCACTGAAGCTTTCTTT. The chain uses TRBV7-8 and TRBJ1-1, with TRBD1 as a possible D gene (6 bases). CDR1 SGHVS and CDR2 FQNEAQ come from the germline V gene. The ends were cut back, 6 bases at V and 4 bases at J, with 12 bases in the middle. The CDR3 is made up of 13 amino acids.

The V call is TRBV6-2 or TRBV6-3, the J call TRBJ2-7; D remains ambiguous. The CDR3 is made up of 12 amino acids. Germline V gives CDR1 MNHEY, CDR2 SVGEGT. V was clipped by 7 bases and J by 7 bases, with 14 bases between them. This chain's CDR3 is CASIGYLGEQYF. DNA of the CDR3: TGTGCCAGCATTGGCTATCTGGGAGAGCAGTACTTC.

This clonotype was detected many times. This chain links TRBV29-1 with TRBJ2-7, with 10 positions matching TRBD2. The germline gives CDR1 SQVTM, CDR2 ANQGSEA. V lost 0 bases to trimming and J lost 9 bases; unmatched junction nucleotides: 8. The CDR3 is 14 residues long. CDR3 nucleotides: TGCAGCGTTGAAGATCGGCTAGCGGGAGTAGTGCAGTACTTC. As protein: CSVEDRLAGVVQYF.

This clonotype was counted ten times or more. The V and J genes are TRBV20-1 and TRBJ2-2; D ambiguous. Trimming took 6 bases from V and 2 from J, leaving 13 bases between them. Germline CDR1 and CDR2: DFQATT and SNEGSKA (reference sequence). The CDR3 spans 14 residues. The CDR3 region has the DNA TGCAGTGCCAATACTAACACCAACACCGGGGAGCTGTTTTTT. It is translated as CSANTNTNTGELFF.

This clonotype was detected many times. V is TRBV28 and J is TRBJ2-3, with D hard to call. Germline-derived CDR1 and CDR2 are MDHEN and SYDVKM. This CDR3 region has 11 residues. The CDR3 DNA reads TGTGCTGCCCTCGGCACAGATACGCAGTATTTT. This encodes CAALGTDTQYF.

This clonotype has ten or more counts. This sequence joins TRBV29-1 and TRBJ2-5; D gene unclear. CDR3 length: 11 amino acids. In germline, CDR1 is SQVTM, CDR2 ANQGSEA. V gave up 5 bases and J gave up 5 bases, with 9 bases separating them. The CDR3: CSVRVGETQYF. CDR3 in DNA: TGCAGCGTTAGGGTGGGGGAGACCCAGTACTTC. Supplemented by reference TRBV29-1 and TRBJ2-5, the full variable domain reads SAVISQKPSRDICQRGTSLTIQCQVDSQVTMMFWYRQQPGQSLTLIATANQGSEATYESGFVIDKFPISRPNLTFSTLTVSNMSPEDSSIYLCSVRVGETQYFGPGTRLLVL.

This clonotype was counted ten times or more. V and J are TRBV20-1 and TRBJ1-5, with D perhaps TRBD1 (5 bases). The CDR3 is 16 residues long. Trimming left V 3 bases short and J 0 bases short, with 15 bases between. Germline V CDR1 and CDR2: DFQATT, SNEGSKA (reference sequence). CDR3 nucleotides: TGCAGTGCTAGTGGAGAGAGGGGCTATAGCAATCAGCCCCAGCATTTT. The encoded protein is CSASGERGYSNQPQHF.

In its sample, this clonotype was seen many times. CDR3 residues: CSARVSGAYEQYF. The DNA of the CDR3 is TGCAGTGCTAGAGTATCAGGGGCCTACGAGCAGTACTTC. The genes are TRBV20-1 and TRBJ2-7, with D possibly TRBD1 on 6 matching bases. Germline-derived CDR1 and CDR2 are DFQATT and SNEGSKA (reference sequence). The CDR3 is made up of 13 amino acids. The ends were cut back, 1 base at V and 2 bases at J, with 9 bases in the middle.

In this sample, this clonotype turned up many times. The chain carries TRBV28 and TRBJ2-5; tentatively, D is TRBD1 (6 bases). There are 15 residues in the CDR3. The V gene lost 1 base and the J gene lost 4 bases, with 13 bases spanning the gap. The germline gives CDR1 MDHEN, CDR2 SYDVKM. This CDR3 reads CASSLSGEGGETQYF. DNA of the CDR3: TGTGCCAGCAGTTTATCCGGGGAAGGGGGAGAGACCCAGTACTTC. The full variable domain, completed using reference TRBV28 and TRBJ2-5, is DVKVTQSSRYLVKRTGEKVFLECVQDMDHENMFWYRQDPGLGLRLIYFSYDVKMKEKGDIPEGYSVSREKKERFSLILESASTNQTSMYLCASSLSGEGGETQYFGPGTRLLVL.

This clonotype was seen at least ten times. The CDR3 nucleotides are TGCAGTGCTAGAGATCGGTCAGGGGGGAACTATGGCTACACCTTC. Its protein is CSARDRSGGNYGYTF. The chain recombines TRBV20-1 with TRBJ1-2; 7 positions agree with TRBD1. The CDR3 has 15 residues. With 0 bases clipped from V and 2 bases from J, the junction kept 6 bases outside the gene matches. Germline V gene lookup returns CDR1 DFQATT and CDR2 SNEGSKA (reference sequence).

The chain recombines TRBV24-1 with TRBJ2-6, with 11 bases identical to TRBD1. J lost 2 bases, V lost 9 bases, and 11 bases had no gene match. In germline, CDR1 is KGHDR, CDR2 SFDVKD. The length of the CDR3 is 18 residues. The CDR3 loop reads CATGNGTGGFPGANVLTF. In nucleotides, the CDR3 is TGTGCCACCGGAAACGGGACAGGGGGATTCCCTGGGGCCAACGTCCTGACTTTC.

The chain has TRBV20-1 and TRBJ2-7, with unresolved D. The CDR3 contains 12 residues. V lost 7 bases, J lost 0 bases, and 10 bases lay in between. Germline V gene data show CDR1 as DFQATT and CDR2 as SNEGSKA (reference sequence). CDR3 sequence reads: CSVGWNSYEQYF. CDR3 DNA sequence: TGCAGTGTAGGTTGGAACTCCTACGAGCAGTACTTC.

The chain joins TRBV10-3 to TRBJ2-7; 8 bases fit TRBD2. This CDR3 has 14 residues. Germline CDR1 ENHRY, CDR2 SYGVKD. The V and J ends lost 5 bases and 1 base, in that order; junction bases with no gene match: 4. The CDR3 DNA is TGTGCCATCAGTTCGAGACTAGCGTCCTACGAGCAGTACTTC. Protein sequence: CAISSRLASYEQYF.

This chain links TRBV7-2 with TRBJ2-7; TRBD2 matches at 11 bases. Germline CDR1 reads SGHTA; CDR2 reads FQGNSA. The CDR3 extends over 14 amino acids. V lost 6 bases and J lost 4; bases outside the gene matches: 5. The DNA of the CDR3 is TGTGCCAGCAGACCCGGGACTAGCGGATACGAGCAGTACTTC. Translating it yields CASRPGTSGYEQYF.